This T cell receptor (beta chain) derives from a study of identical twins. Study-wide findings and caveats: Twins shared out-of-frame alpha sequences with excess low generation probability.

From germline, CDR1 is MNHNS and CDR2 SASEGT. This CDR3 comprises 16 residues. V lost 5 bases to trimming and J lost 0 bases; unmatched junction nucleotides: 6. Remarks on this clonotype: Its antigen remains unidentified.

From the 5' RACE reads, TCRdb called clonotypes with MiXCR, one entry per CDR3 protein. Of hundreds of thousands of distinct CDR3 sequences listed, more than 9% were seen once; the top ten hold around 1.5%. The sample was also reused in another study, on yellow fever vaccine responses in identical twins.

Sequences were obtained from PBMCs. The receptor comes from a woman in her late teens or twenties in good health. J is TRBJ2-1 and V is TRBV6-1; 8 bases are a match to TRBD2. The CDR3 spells CASSHTSGSSYNEQFF. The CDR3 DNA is TGTGCCAGCAGTCATACTAGCGGAAGCTCCTACAATGAGCAGTTCTTC.